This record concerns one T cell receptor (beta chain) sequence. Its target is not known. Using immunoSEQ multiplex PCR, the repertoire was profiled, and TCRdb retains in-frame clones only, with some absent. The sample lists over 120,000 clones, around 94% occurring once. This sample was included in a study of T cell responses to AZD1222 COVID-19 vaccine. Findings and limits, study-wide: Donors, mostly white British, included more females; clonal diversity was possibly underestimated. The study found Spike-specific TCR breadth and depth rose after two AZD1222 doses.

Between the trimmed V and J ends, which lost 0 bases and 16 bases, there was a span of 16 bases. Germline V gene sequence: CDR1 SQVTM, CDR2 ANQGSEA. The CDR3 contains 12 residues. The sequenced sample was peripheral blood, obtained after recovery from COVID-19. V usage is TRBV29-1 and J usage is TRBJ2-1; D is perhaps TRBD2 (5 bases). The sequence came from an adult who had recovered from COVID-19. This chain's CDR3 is CSVEDPGRYPFF. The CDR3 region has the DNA TGCAGCGTTGAAGATCCGGGAAGATATCCCTTCTTC.